This T cell receptor beta chain was identified in a study of blood T cell repertoires in COVID-19. Study at large: Italy, Spain and the United States were the sources of the convalescent and acute COVID-19 samples. T cells, B-cell-depleted T cells, or PBMCs provided the cDNA or gDNA that served as material.

Germline CDR1 SQVTM, CDR2 ANQGSEA. The CDR3 covers 16 residues. Between the trimmed V and J ends, which lost 5 bases and 2 bases, there was a span of 21 bases. Authors' processing steps: For nucleated cells, counts were estimated from reference gene primer amplification. The assay was immunoSEQ multiplex PCR, and TCRdb's table has in-frame clones only and misses some. V, J and clone size reflect that table, while D and trimming were determined from the DNA. Of more than 200,000 clones listed, approximately 90% are singletons. This TCR was recovered from a middle-aged man with acute or convalescent COVID-19. The V and J genes are TRBV29-1 and TRBJ1-2, with D possibly matching TRBD1 (5 bases). The sequenced material came from peripheral blood. CDR3 amino acids: CSVLLAWGGANYGYTF. The CDR3 coding sequence is TGCAGCGTTCTATTAGCTTGGGGGGGAGCAAACTATGGCTACACCTTC. The full variable domain, its missing parts supplied by reference TRBV29-1 and TRBJ1-2, is SAVISQKPSRDICQRGTSLTIQCQVDSQVTMMFWYRQQPGQSLTLIATANQGSEATYESGFVIDKFPISRPNLTFSTLTVSNMSPEDSSIYLCSVLLAWGGANYGYTFGSGTRLTVV.